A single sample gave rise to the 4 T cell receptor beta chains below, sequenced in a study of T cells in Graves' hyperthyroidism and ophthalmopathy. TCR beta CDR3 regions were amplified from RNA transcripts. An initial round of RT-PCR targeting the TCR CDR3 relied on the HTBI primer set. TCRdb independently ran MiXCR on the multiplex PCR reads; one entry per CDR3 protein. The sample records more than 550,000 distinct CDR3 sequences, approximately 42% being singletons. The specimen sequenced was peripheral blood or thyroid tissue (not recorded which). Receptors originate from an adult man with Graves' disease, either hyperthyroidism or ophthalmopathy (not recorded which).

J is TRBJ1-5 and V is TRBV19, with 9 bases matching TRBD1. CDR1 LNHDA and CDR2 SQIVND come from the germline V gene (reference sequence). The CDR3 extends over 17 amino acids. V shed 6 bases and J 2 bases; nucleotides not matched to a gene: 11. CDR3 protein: CASSRPPWTGGNQPQHF. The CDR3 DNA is TGTGCCAGTAGCCGTCCCCCCTGGACAGGGGGCAATCAGCCCCAGCATTTT.

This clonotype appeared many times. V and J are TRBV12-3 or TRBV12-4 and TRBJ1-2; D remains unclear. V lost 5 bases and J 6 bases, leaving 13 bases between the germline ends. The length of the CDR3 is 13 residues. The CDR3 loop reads CASSKSGQDGYTF. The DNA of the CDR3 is TGTGCCAGCAGTAAAAGCGGGCAGGATGGCTACACCTTC.

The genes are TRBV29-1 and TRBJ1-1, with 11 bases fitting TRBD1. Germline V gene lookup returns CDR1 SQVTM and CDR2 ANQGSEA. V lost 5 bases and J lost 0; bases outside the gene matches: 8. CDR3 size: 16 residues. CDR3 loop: CSVTRPGQGVNTEAFF. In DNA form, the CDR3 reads TGCAGCGTTACCCGACCGGGACAGGGGGTGAACACTGAAGCTTTCTTT.

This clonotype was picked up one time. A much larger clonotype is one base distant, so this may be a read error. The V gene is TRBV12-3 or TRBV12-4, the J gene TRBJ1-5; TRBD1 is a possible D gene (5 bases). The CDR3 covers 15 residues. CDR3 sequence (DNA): TGTGCCGGCAGTACCAGGGTGAGGGGCAATCAGCCCCAGCATTTT. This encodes CAGSTRVRGNQPQHF.